The T cell receptor (beta chain) described here comes from a study of yellow fever vaccine responses in identical twins. Study findings and constraints: After vaccination, twins' T cell response reportedly seemed partly convergent, partly personalized.

Via MiXCR, TCRdb re-called the RT-PCR reads, giving one row per CDR3 protein. The data contain roughly 15,000 distinct CDR3 sequences, 84% of them singletons. On this clonotype itself: Its target is unknown.

The CDR3 is 15 residues long. Germline V CDR1 and CDR2: DFQATT, SNEGSKA (reference sequence). With V trimmed by 3 bases and J by 2 bases, 5 bases remained unmatched. V gene TRBV20-1 combines with J gene TRBJ2-3, with 10 bases lining up with TRBD2. This receptor was taken from a woman aged 18-29 years who received the yellow fever vaccine. The sample here was T cells from blood (PBMCs), unsorted or a sorted subset (not recorded which), taken before or after yellow fever vaccination (not recorded which). The CDR3 DNA reads TGCAGTGCTAGGGCTAGCGGGGGCCTCACAGATACGCAGTATTTT. Translated: CSARASGGLTDTQYF.